These T cell receptor beta chains were read from a single sample in a study of Ad26.COV2.S vaccination and SARS-CoV-2 variants. TCRdb's copy holds only in-frame clones and misses some; the assay was immunoSEQ multiplex PCR. The top ten clones hold roughly 3.9% of a sample with about 350,000 clones, roughly 94% of them seen once. The material sequenced was peripheral blood, taken after recovery from COVID-19. These receptors were obtained from a human donor who had recovered from COVID-19. Both conserved end residues are part of each CDR3. A D gene is named only where the DNA matches it firmly. A clone size is listed for some rows: how often the clone was seen (once, few, many), or a class if it is expanded.

d_call j_call clone_size v_call cdr3_nt cdr3_aa
- TRBJ1-4 - TRBV5-1 TGCGCCAGCACCTTAAACGCCCGACAGACTAATGAAAAACTGTTTTTT CASTLNARQTNEKLFF
- TRBJ1-4 - TRBV2 TGTGCCAGCAGGCCAAATGGTGAAAAACTGTTTTTT CASRPNGEKLFF
- TRBJ1-4 - TRBV5-1 TGCGCCAGCAGCTACCCCCCCAATGAAAAACTGTTTTTT CASSYPPNEKLFF
- TRBJ1-1 - TRBV3-1/TRBV3-2 TGTGCCAGCAGCCACGGGGGTCTGAACACTGAAGCTTTCTTT CASSHGGLNTEAFF
- TRBJ2-3 - TRBV11-2 TGTGCCAGCAGCTTAGGAGGTCTAGCGCGGGACACAGATACGCAGTATTTT CASSLGGLARDTDTQYF
- TRBJ2-3 - TRBV18 TGTGCCAGCTCAGCTCGAGGACAGGGAGGGGCCGATACGCAGTATTTT CASSARGQGGADTQYF
- TRBJ2-4 - TRBV19 TGTGCCAGTAGTATTAGACCCCAACAGAGGGAAAACATTCAGTACTTC CASSIRPQQRENIQYF
- TRBJ2-1 - TRBV5-1 TGCGCCAGCAGCTTGGGACTAGAAATTAATGAGCAGTTCTTC CASSLGLEINEQFF
- TRBJ1-2 - TRBV29-1 TGCAGCGTTGTACCCTCCTGGACAGATCCCGGCTTTAACTATGGCTACACCTTC CSVVPSWTDPGFNYGYTF
- TRBJ1-1 - TRBV4-1 TGCGCCAGCAGCCAAGCCAGAGGGGGCACTGAAGCTTTCTTT CASSQARGGTEAFF
TRBD1 TRBJ1-1 once TRBV27 TGTGCCAGCAGTCCCACGACAGGGTTGACTGAAGCTTTCTTT CASSPTTGLTEAFF
TRBD2 TRBJ2-5 once TRBV4-1 TGCGCCAGCAGCCAAGATCTTTCGGGAGGAGGGGTGGAGACCCAGTACTTC CASSQDLSGGGVETQYF
- TRBJ1-2 once TRBV6-2/TRBV6-3 TGTGCCAGCAGTTACTCGTGGCAAGACTATGGCTACACCTTC CASSYSWQDYGYTF
- TRBJ1-1 - TRBV6-5 TGTGCCAGCAGTTACTGGGATGGGACTGAAGCTTTCTTT CASSYWDGTEAFF
- TRBJ2-7 once TRBV7-9 TGTGCCAGCAGCTTCGGACAACCATCCTACGAGCAGTACTTC CASSFGQPSYEQYF
- TRBJ1-5 - TRBV6-2/TRBV6-3 TGTGCCAGCAGCCAGGGTTTGGGTCAGCCCCAGCATTTT CASSQGLGQPQHF
TRBD2 TRBJ2-4 - TRBV3-1/TRBV3-2 TGTGCCAGCAGCCACAGTAGCGGGGGAGGGGCCAAAAACATTCAGTACTTC CASSHSSGGGAKNIQYF
- TRBJ2-1 - TRBV4-3 TGCGCCAGCAGCCCTCGGGGGGCCCTCGTGGGTGAGCAGTTCTTC CASSPRGALVGEQFF
TRBD2 TRBJ2-1 once TRBV28 TGTGCCAGCAGTGCAGCCGGTCTAGCGGGGGGCCCCTCCTACAATGAGCAGTTCTTC CASSAAGLAGGPSYNEQFF
- TRBJ1-1 - TRBV6-5 TGTGCCAGCAGTTATAGCCAGACTGAAGCTTTCTTT CASSYSQTEAFF
- TRBJ2-1 - TRBV7-2 TGTGCCAGCAGCTTAGTGGCTGAGCAGTTCTTC CASSLVAEQFF
TRBD1 TRBJ1-4 - TRBV5-6 TGTGCCAGCAGCTTGGGGGTCAAGACAGGGGGCCTGTTTTTT CASSLGVKTGGLFF
- TRBJ2-7 - TRBV11-1 TGTGCCAGCAGCCCCCAAGGGTACTCCTACGAGCAGTACTTC CASSPQGYSYEQYF
- TRBJ1-2 - TRBV7-9 TGTGCCAGCAGCTCCGCCACCGGTGCTAACTATGGCTACACCTTC CASSSATGANYGYTF
- TRBJ1-6 - TRBV4-1 TGCGCCAGCAGCCAAGACATAGAAGGGGCCCAAAATTCACCCCTCCACTTT CASSQDIEGAQNSPLHF
- TRBJ1-2 few TRBV7-9 TGTGCCAGCAGGTCGGGACTCGACTATGGCTACACCTTC CASRSGLDYGYTF
TRBD1 TRBJ1-1 - TRBV6-1 TGTGCCAGCAGTGAAACAGGGGCCCCCAACACTGAAGCTTTCTTT CASSETGAPNTEAFF
- TRBJ1-1 - TRBV27 TGTGCCAGCAGTTCCCCCTCTTCCGGGGCCGACACTGAAGCTTTCTTT CASSSPSSGADTEAFF
TRBD2 TRBJ2-5 - TRBV19 TGTGCCACCAGTATTATGGCGGGGGGGCCTGGGACCCAGTACTTC CATSIMAGGPGTQYF
- TRBJ1-4 - TRBV4-2 TGTGCCAGCAGCCAAGATGGGCAGGGCAAACTGTTTTTT CASSQDGQGKLFF
TRBD1 TRBJ2-7 - TRBV7-2 TGTGCCAGCAGCCTAATCGGGACAGGAGCCTACGAGCAGTACTTC CASSLIGTGAYEQYF
- TRBJ2-3 - TRBV5-8 TGTGCCAGCAGCTTAGAGGGACGGGACACAGATACGCAGTATTTT CASSLEGRDTDTQYF
- TRBJ1-1 - TRBV4-2 TGTGCCAGCAGCCAAGGACAGTTGAACACTGAAGCTTTCTTT CASSQGQLNTEAFF
- TRBJ1-2 - TRBV6-2/TRBV6-3 TGTGCCAGCAGTTACTCCACGTTAACTTCGGGACACAATGGCTACACCTTC CASSYSTLTSGHNGYTF
TRBD1 TRBJ1-2 - TRBV12-5 TGTGCTAGTGGTTTGGTACTGGGACAGGGGACTAACTATGGCTACACCTTC CASGLVLGQGTNYGYTF
TRBD1 TRBJ2-6 once TRBV12-5 TGTGCTAGTGGTGCGATTTTGACAGGGGGGTTGCTGGCTGGGGCCAACGTCCTGACTTTC CASGAILTGGLLAGANVLTF
- TRBJ2-7 - TRBV4-2 TGTGCCAGCAGCCAAGATCTGAGGGGCGCGTACGAGCAGTACTTC CASSQDLRGAYEQYF
- TRBJ2-7 - TRBV7-8 TGTGCCAGCAGCTTAGTCATCCGGGAATCCTACGAGCAGTACTTC CASSLVIRESYEQYF
- TRBJ2-7 - TRBV6-5 TGTGCCAGCAGGGTCGAAACAGGATCTCCCTACGAGCAGTACTTC CASRVETGSPYEQYF
TRBD2 TRBJ2-1 - TRBV19 TGTGCCAGTAGTGTGATCGGGACTATCCCCTCCAATGAGCAGTTCTTC CASSVIGTIPSNEQFF